The 18 T cell receptor beta chains below come from one sample, sequenced in a study of T cell changes during pregnancy in multiple sclerosis. Assay: immunoSEQ multiplex PCR; the TCRdb copy retains only in-frame clones and omits some. The sample lists about 75,000 clones, about 90% occurring once. Sequenced here: peripheral blood, sampled in the first trimester of pregnancy. The receptors shown here come from a female donor in good health, enrolled as a control in a pregnancy study.

The chain links TRBV6-5 to TRBJ1-1; D is undetermined. Trimming took 7 bases from V and 12 from J, leaving 12 bases between them. Germline V lookup: CDR1 MNHEY, CDR2 SVGAGI. The CDR3 is 10 residues long. The CDR3: CASTGAGTFF. The CDR3 region has the DNA TGTGCCAGCACCGGAGCGGGTACTTTCTTT.

This chain joins TRBV5-1 and TRBJ2-7; 8 nucleotides line up with TRBD1. Germline CDR1 reads SGHRS; CDR2 reads YFSETQ. The CDR3 has 15 residues. The trim removed 0 bases at V and 2 bases at J, leaving 4 bases unmatched. CDR3 coding DNA: TGCGCCAGCAGCTTGGCGTCAGGGGGCCCCTACGAGCAGTACTTC. It yields the protein CASSLASGGPYEQYF.

The CDR3 DNA is TGTGCCAGCAGCTTGGGCGGACTACGGGTCGGCGAGCAGTACTTC. As protein: CASSLGGLRVGEQYF. The chain has TRBV5-4 and TRBJ2-7; tentative D call: TRBD2 (6 bases). The CDR3 runs 15 residues. V lost 0 bases and J 6 bases, leaving 16 bases between the germline ends. Germline CDR1 SGHNT, CDR2 YYREEE (reference sequence).

This sequence joins TRBV18 and TRBJ2-5, with D perhaps matching TRBD2 (7 bases). The CDR3 has 14 amino acids. Germline V gene sequence: CDR1 KGHSH, CDR2 LQKENI. V was shortened by 1 base and J by 5 bases, with 11 bases between the two germline ends. CDR3 region: CASSPLKGGETQYF. Written as DNA, the CDR3 is TGTGCCAGCTCACCACTCAAGGGGGGGGAGACCCAGTACTTC.

J is TRBJ2-7 and V is TRBV15; the D gene is possibly TRBD2 (7 bases). The V gene's germline CDR1 is LNHNV and CDR2 YYDKDF (reference sequence). Trimming shortened V by 5 bases and J by 3 bases, and 14 bases separated the two germline ends. CDR3 length: 14 residues. CDR3 amino acids: CATSGGGVHYEQYF. In nucleotides, the CDR3 is TGTGCCACCAGCGGAGGGGGGGTGCACTACGAGCAGTACTTC.

A few counts support this clone. The chain joins TRBV4-2 to TRBJ2-7; 11 bases are a match to TRBD2. The CDR3 is 17 amino acids. The V gene's germline CDR1 is LGHNA and CDR2 YNFKEQ. After removal of 2 bases from V and 7 bases from J, the junction contained 13 bases not matched to a gene. CDR3 loop: CASSQRASGGFSGEQYF. CDR3 DNA: TGTGCCAGCAGCCAAAGGGCTAGCGGGGGGTTTTCGGGGGAGCAGTACTTC.

This clone was detected once. V and J are TRBV6-5 and TRBJ1-2, with D unresolved. V was shortened by 2 bases and J by 0 bases, with 10 bases between the two germline ends. There are 15 residues in the CDR3. Per the germline V gene, CDR1 is MNHEY and CDR2 is SVGAGI. The CDR3 loop is CASSYGGGTNYGYTF. The CDR3 region has the DNA TGTGCCAGCAGTTACGGCGGAGGAACTAACTATGGCTACACCTTC.

The V gene is TRBV21-1, the J gene TRBJ1-5; the table's TRBD1 call for D was not verified on the DNA. TRBV21-1 is a listed pseudogene. The CDR3 spans 16 residues. DNA for the CDR3: TGTGCCAGCAGCAAAGGACGGCGCCAGGGGAATCAGCCCCAGCATTTT. Translated: CASSKGRRQGNQPQHF.

The CDR3 region has the DNA TGTGCCAGCAGCCAAGATCTTGGGACAGGTCATTTCAATGAGCAGTTCTTC. Its protein is CASSQDLGTGHFNEQFF. The chain is built from TRBV14 and TRBJ2-1; 8 bases are a match to TRBD1. There are 17 residues in the CDR3. After removal of 0 bases from V and 6 bases from J, the junction contained 10 bases not matched to a gene. Germline assignment: CDR1 SGHDN and CDR2 FVKESK.

In its sample, this clone was seen once. This chain links TRBV10-3 with TRBJ1-5; the D gene is possibly TRBD1 (6 bases). Germline-derived CDR1 and CDR2 are ENHRY and SYGVKD. The V end was cut by 7 bases, the J end by 1 base, with 11 bases between. This CDR3 is built from 14 residues. The CDR3 nucleotides are TGTGCCATCAATCCTACAGGGAGCAATCAGCCCCAGCATTTT. Encoded protein: CAINPTGSNQPQHF.

The chain joins TRBV28 to TRBJ2-1, with TRBD2 matching over 7 bases. Trimming removed 6 bases from V and 6 bases from J; junction bases left unmatched: 11. Germline CDR1 MDHEN, CDR2 SYDVKM. The CDR3 loop spans 15 amino acids. CDR3 region: CASRGVAGVGNEQFF. CDR3 bases: TGTGCCAGCAGAGGGGTGGCGGGAGTGGGCAATGAGCAGTTCTTC.

The rearrangement joins TRBV19 to TRBJ2-5, with a weak D call TRBD1 (6 bases). The CDR3 has 17 amino acids. Per the germline V gene, CDR1 is LNHDA and CDR2 is SQIVND (reference sequence). The V and J ends lost 0 bases and 3 bases respectively, with 17 bases between them. CDR3 protein: CASSIEGTGTLEETQYF. CDR3 nucleotide sequence: TGTGCCAGTAGTATAGAGGGAACAGGGACGCTTGAAGAGACCCAGTACTTC.

CDR3 DNA: TGCGCCAGCAGTGACTCTTTTGGGACAGGGTTTCATACTGAAGCTTTCTTT. Translating it yields CASSDSFGTGFHTEAFF. The rearrangement uses TRBV5-1 and TRBJ1-1; 9 positions agree with TRBD1. With 5 bases clipped from V and 5 bases from J, the junction kept 16 bases outside the gene matches. The CDR3 spans 17 residues. Germline lookup yields CDR1 SGHRS and CDR2 YFSETQ.

This rearrangement joins TRBV5-6 to TRBJ2-7; D perhaps matches TRBD2 (7 bases). CDR1 and CDR2 (germline): SGHDT, YYEEEE. The CDR3 is 16 residues long. V was trimmed by 3 bases and J by 2 bases, leaving 18 bases between them. Here the CDR3 reads CASSSLGGAPPYEQYF. The CDR3 region has the DNA TGTGCCAGCAGCTCCTTAGGGGGGGCGCCCCCCTACGAGCAGTACTTC.

This clone was recorded once. This chain joins TRBV10-3 and TRBJ2-1, with TRBD2 identical over 10 bases. Trimming took 6 bases from V and 8 from J; bases not matched to a gene: 4. Germline CDR1 ENHRY, CDR2 SYGVKD. This CDR3 is built from 13 residues. CDR3 DNA: TGTGCCATCAGGGGGCTAGCGGGGGATGAGCAGTTCTTC. Protein product: CAIRGLAGDEQFF.

The gene calls are TRBV7-2 and TRBJ2-7; D uncertain. Deletions cut 4 bases from V and 6 bases from J, with 16 bases between. This CDR3 has 14 amino acids. CDR1 and CDR2 from the germline V gene are SGHTA and FQGNSA. The CDR3 loop reads CASSSPPGPREQYF. The DNA for the CDR3 is TGTGCCAGCAGCTCGCCCCCGGGTCCTCGCGAGCAGTACTTC.

Turning to this clone: This same CDR3 is encoded by further DNA sequences in the sample. The V call is TRBV4-3, the J call TRBJ1-1; 7 positions agree with TRBD1. The trim removed 1 base at V and 5 bases at J, leaving 4 bases unmatched. The CDR3 has 14 amino acids. The germline gives CDR1 LGHNA, CDR2 YSLEER. The CDR3 DNA reads TGCGCCAGCAGCCAAGTCCTCAGGGGGACTGAAGCTTTCTTT. Residues: CASSQVLRGTEAFF.

CDR3 DNA: TGTGCCAGCAGTGACGAGGAAGGTCAGCCCCAGCATTTT. Its protein is CASSDEEGQPQHF. The chain combines TRBV6-4 with TRBJ1-5; D is undetermined. Germline V gene sequence: CDR1 MRHNA, CDR2 SNTAGT. The CDR3 length is 13 residues. V dropped 2 bases and J dropped 6 bases, with 8 bases sitting between them.